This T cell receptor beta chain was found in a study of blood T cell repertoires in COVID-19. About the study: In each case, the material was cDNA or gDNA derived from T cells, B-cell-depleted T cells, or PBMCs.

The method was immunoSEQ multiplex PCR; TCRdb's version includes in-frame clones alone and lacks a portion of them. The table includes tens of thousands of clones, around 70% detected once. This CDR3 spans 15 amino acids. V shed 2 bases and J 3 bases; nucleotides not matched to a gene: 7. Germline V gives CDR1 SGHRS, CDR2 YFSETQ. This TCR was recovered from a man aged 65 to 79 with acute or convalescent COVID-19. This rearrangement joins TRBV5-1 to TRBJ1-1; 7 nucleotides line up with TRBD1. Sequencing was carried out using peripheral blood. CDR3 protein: CASSFWAGGDTEAFF. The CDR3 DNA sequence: TGCGCCAGCAGCTTCTGGGCAGGGGGAGACACTGAAGCTTTCTTT.